This entry is about one TCR beta chain. Antigen: not known. The entry originates in a study of T cell responses to AZD1222 COVID-19 vaccine. Overall study findings and caveats: Nearly half of unique spike-specific TCRs reportedly avoided B.1.351 and B.1.1.7 mutated regions. The study found Spike-specific TCR breadth and depth rose after two AZD1222 doses. There were vaccine-associated CD4 TCRs across spike, dominant at 160-218 and 743-854.

TCRdb's table, derived via immunoSEQ multiplex PCR, lists solely in-frame clones and lacks some. The sample has roughly 130,000 clones; 88% are singletons. Sample: peripheral blood, taken on day 0 of MenACWY control vaccination. This TCR derives from an adult in good health.

The CDR3 here is CASRRAGHLVGEQFF. The CDR3, as DNA: TGTGCCAGCAGGCGGGCGGGACATCTGGTGGGTGAGCAGTTCTTC. The chain is built from TRBV5-4 and TRBJ2-1; either TRBD1 or TRBD2 may fit D (6 bases each). This CDR3 is built from 15 residues. Trimming stripped 5 bases from V and 9 bases from J, with 21 bases between. CDR1 is SGHNT, CDR2 YYREEE, per germline (reference sequence).